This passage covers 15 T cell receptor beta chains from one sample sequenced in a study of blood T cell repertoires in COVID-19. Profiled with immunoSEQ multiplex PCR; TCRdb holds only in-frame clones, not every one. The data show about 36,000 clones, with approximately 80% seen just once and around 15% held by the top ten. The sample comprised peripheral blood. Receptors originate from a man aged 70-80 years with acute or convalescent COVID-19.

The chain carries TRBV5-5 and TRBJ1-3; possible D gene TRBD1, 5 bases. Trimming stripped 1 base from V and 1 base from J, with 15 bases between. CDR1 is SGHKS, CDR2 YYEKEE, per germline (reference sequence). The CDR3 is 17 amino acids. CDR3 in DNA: TGTGCCAGCAGCTTGTATGACAGTCTATTTTCTGGAAACACCATATATTTT. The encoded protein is CASSLYDSLFSGNTIYF.

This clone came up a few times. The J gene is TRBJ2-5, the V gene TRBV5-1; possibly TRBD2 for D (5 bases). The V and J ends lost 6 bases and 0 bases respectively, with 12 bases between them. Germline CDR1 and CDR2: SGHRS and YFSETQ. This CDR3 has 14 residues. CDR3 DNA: TGCGCCAGCAAGGTAGACGGGAACCAAGAGACCCAGTACTTC. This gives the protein CASKVDGNQETQYF.

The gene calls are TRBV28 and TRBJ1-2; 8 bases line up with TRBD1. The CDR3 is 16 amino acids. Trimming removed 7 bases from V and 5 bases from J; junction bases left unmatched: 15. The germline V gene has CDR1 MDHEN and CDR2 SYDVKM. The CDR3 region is CASTETSGGAWYGYTF. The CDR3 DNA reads TGTGCCAGCACCGAAACATCAGGGGGCGCCTGGTATGGCTACACCTTC.

In DNA, the CDR3 is TGTGCCAGCAGCCGGTTCTACGAGCAGTACTTC. Translation: CASSRFYEQYF. The chain is built from TRBV12-3 or TRBV12-4 and TRBJ2-7; D is unresolved. The CDR3 extends over 11 amino acids. V was trimmed by 6 bases and J by 3 bases, leaving 6 bases between them.

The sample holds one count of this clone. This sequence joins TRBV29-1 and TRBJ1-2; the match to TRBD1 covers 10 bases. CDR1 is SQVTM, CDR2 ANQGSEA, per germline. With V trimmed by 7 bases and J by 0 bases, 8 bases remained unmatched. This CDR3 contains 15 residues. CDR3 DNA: TGCAGCGGCTGGACAGGGGGAACATCTAACTATGGCTACACCTTC. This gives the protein CSGWTGGTSNYGYTF.

The CDR3 protein is CASSLDRGGNSPLHF. The CDR3 bases are TGCGCCAGCAGCTTGGACAGGGGGGGGAATTCACCCCTCCACTTT. The rearrangement uses TRBV5-1 and TRBJ1-6, with 8 nucleotides matching TRBD1. In germline, CDR1 is SGHRS, CDR2 YFSETQ. This CDR3 spans 15 amino acids. With V trimmed by 0 bases and J by 7 bases, 3 bases remained unmatched. Using reference TRBV5-1 and TRBJ1-6 for the parts outside the CDR3, the full variable domain is KAGVTQTPRYLIKTRGQQVTLSCSPISGHRSVSWYQQTPGQGLQFLFEYFSETQRNKGNFPGRFSGRQFSNSRSEMNVSTLELGDSALYLCASSLDRGGNSPLHFGNGTRLTVT.

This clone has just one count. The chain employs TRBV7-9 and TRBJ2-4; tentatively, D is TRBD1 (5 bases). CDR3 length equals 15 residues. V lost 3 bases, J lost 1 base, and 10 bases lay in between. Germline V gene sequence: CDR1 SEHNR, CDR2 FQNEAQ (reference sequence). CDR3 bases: TGTGCCAGCAGCTTTAGGGGAAAGGCCAAAAACATTCAGTACTTC. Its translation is CASSFRGKAKNIQYF.

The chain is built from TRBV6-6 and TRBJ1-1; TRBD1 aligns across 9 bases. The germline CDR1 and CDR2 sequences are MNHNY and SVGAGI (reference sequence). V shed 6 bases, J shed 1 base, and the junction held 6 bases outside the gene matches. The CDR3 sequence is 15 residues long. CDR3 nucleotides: TGTGCCAGCAGGACCGGACAGGGGAAGAACACTGAAGCTTTCTTT. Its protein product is CASRTGQGKNTEAFF.

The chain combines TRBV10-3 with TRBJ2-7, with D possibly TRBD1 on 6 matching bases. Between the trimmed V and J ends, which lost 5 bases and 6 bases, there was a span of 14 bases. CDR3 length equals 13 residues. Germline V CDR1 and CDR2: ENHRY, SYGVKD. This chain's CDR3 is CAISPRDNSEQYF. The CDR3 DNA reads TGTGCCATCAGTCCCCGGGACAATAGCGAGCAGTACTTC.

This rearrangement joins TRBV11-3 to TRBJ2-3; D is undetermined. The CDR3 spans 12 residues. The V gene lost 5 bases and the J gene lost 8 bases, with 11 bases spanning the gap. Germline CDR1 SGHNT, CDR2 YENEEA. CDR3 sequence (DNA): TGTGCCAGCAGCCATAAAGGAGCTACGCAGTATTTT. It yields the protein CASSHKGATQYF. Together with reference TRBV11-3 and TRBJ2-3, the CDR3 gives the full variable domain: EAGVVQSPRYKIIEKKQPVAFWCNPISGHNTLYWYLQNLGQGPELLIRYENEEAVDDSQLPKDRFSAERLKGVDSTLKIQPAELGDSAVYLCASSHKGATQYFGPGTRLTVL.

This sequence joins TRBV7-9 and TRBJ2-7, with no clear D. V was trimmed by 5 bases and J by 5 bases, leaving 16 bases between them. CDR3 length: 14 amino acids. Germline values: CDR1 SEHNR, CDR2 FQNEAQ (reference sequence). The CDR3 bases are TGTGCCAGCAGCCCACCAGGATTCCCGAACGAGCAGTACTTC. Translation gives CASSPPGFPNEQYF. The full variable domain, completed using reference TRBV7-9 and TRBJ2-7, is DTGVSQNPRHKITKRGQNVTFRCDPISEHNRLYWYRQTLGQGPEFLTYFQNEAQLEKSRLLSDRFSAERPKGSFSTLEIQRTEQGDSAMYLCASSPPGFPNEQYFGPGTRLTVT.

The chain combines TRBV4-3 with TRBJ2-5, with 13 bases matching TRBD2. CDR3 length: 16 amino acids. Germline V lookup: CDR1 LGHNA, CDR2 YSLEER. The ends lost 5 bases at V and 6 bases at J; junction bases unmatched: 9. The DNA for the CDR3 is TGCGCCAGCAGCGCTATACTAGCGGGGGGGCCGAAGACCCAGTACTTC. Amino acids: CASSAILAGGPKTQYF.

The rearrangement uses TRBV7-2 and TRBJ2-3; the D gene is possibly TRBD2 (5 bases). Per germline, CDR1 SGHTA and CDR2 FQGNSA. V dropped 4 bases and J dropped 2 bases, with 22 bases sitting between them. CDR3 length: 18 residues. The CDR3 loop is CASSSPGWARTNTDTQYF. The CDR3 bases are TGTGCCAGCAGCTCCCCGGGGTGGGCTCGAACAAACACAGATACGCAGTATTTT.

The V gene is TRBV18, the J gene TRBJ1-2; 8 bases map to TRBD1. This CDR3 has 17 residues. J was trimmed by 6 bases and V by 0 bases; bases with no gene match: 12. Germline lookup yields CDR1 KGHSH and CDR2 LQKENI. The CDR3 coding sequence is TGTGCCAGCTCACCACCGTCCACCGGCCAGGGGGCGGATGGCTACACCTTC. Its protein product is CASSPPSTGQGADGYTF.

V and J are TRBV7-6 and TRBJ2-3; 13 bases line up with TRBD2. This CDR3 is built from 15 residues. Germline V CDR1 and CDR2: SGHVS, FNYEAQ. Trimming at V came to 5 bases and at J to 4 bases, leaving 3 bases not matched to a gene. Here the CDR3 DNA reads TGTGCCAGCAGCGCGACTAGCGGGGGGTCAGATACGCAGTATTTT. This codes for CASSATSGGSDTQYF. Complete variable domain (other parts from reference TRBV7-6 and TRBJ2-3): GAGVSQSPRYKVTKRGQDVALRCDPISGHVSLYWYRQALGQGPEFLTYFNYEAQQDKSGLPNDRFSAERPEGSISTLTIQRTEQRDSAMYRCASSATSGGSDTQYFGPGTRLTVL.